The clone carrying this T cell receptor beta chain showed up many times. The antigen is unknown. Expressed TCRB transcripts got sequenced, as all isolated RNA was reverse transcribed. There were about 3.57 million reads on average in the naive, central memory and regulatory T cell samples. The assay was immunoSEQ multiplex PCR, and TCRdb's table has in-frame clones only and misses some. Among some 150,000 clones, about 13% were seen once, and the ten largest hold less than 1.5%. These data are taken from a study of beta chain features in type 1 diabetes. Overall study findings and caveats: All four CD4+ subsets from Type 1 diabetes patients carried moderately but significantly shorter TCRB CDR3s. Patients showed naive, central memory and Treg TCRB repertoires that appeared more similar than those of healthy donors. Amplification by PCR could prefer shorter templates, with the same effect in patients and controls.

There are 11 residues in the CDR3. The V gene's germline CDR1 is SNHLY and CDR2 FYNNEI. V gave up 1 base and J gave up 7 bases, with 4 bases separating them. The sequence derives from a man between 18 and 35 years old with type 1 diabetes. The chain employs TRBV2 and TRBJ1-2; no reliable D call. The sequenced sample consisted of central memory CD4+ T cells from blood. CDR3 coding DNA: TGTGCCAGCAGTGAAGGGAGTGGCTACACCTTC. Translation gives CASSEGSGYTF.